This TCR beta chain stems from a study of HIV-infected children after antiretroviral therapy interruption. Study context: Children's median ages were roughly 9.7 years and 8 years by group. EBV and CMV exposure was recorded in most children.

RNA-based 3' RACE libraries used unique molecular identifiers. In TCRdb, the 3' RACE reads were re-called with MiXCR into one record per CDR3 protein. The sample has about 89,000 distinct CDR3 sequences; less than 7% are singletons. The sample's treatment: PENTA 11 planned treatment interruption arm or continuous ART arm. Only samples with at least 5 million viable PBMCs qualified. The ends were cut back, 7 bases at V and 5 bases at J, with 12 bases in the middle. Germline CDR1 reads MNHEY; CDR2 reads SMNVEV (reference sequence). The CDR3 contains 13 residues. This clonotype was observed a few times. This clonotype originated in a pool of human donors with HIV. This chain links TRBV27 with TRBJ2-1; D not resolved. Specimen: CD45RA+ CD4+ T cells from PBMCs, pooled from several time points, collected from a donor given antiretroviral therapy, either interrupted or continuous. Subset indicated: naive CD4+ CD45RA+ CD45RO- T cells. The DNA for the CDR3 is TGTGCCAGCATTCAAGGTTCTAACAATGAGCAGTTCTTC. Its protein is CASIQGSNNEQFF.